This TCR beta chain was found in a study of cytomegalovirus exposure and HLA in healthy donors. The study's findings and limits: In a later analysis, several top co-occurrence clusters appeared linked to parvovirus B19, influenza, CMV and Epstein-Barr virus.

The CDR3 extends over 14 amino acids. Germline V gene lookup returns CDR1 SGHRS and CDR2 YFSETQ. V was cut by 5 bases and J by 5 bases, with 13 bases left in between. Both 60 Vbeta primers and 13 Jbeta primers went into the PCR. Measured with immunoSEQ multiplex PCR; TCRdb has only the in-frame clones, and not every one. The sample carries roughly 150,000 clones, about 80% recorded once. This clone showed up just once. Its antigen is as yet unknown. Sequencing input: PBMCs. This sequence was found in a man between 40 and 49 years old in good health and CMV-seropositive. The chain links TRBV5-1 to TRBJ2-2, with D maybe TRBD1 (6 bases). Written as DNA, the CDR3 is TGCGCCAGCAGTCGAGGACAGTCGACCGGGGAGCTGTTTTTT. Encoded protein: CASSRGQSTGELFF.